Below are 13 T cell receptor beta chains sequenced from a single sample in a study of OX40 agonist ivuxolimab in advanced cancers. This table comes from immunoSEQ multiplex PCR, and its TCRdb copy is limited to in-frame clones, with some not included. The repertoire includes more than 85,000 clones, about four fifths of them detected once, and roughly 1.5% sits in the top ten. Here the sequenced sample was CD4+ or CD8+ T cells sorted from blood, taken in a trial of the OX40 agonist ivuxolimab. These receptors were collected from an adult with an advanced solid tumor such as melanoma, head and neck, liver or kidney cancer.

The CDR3 DNA reads as TGTGCCAGCAGCGTAACCCTAACAGATACGCAGTATTTT. Translated, it gives CASSVTLTDTQYF. The chain employs TRBV9 and TRBJ2-3; D uncertain. The CDR3 is 13 amino acids. Per the germline V gene, CDR1 is SGDLS and CDR2 is YYNGEE. Trimming left V 1 base short and J 3 bases short, with 6 bases between.

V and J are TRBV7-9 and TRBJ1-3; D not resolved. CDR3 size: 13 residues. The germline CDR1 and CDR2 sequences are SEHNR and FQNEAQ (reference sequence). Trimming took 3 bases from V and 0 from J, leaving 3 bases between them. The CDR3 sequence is CASSFNSGNTIYF. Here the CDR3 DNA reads TGTGCCAGCAGCTTTAACTCTGGAAACACCATATATTTT. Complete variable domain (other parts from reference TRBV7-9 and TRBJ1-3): DTGVSQNPRHKITKRGQNVTFRCDPISEHNRLYWYRQTLGQGPEFLTYFQNEAQLEKSRLLSDRFSAERPKGSFSTLEIQRTEQGDSAMYLCASSFNSGNTIYFGEGSWLTVV.

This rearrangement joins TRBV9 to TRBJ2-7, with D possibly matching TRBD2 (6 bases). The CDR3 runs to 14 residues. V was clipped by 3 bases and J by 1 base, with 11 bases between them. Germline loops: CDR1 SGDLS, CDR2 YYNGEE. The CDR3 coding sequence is TGTGCCAGCAGCGCGGGACTCCATTCCTACGAGCAGTACTTC. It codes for CASSAGLHSYEQYF.

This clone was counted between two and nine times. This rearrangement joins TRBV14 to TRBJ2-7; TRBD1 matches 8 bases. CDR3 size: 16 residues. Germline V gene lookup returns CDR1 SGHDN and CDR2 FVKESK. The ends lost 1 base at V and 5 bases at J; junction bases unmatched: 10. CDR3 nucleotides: TGTGCCAGCAGCCAAGCCTCAGGGGGCTTAATCGACGAGCAGTACTTC. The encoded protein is CASSQASGGLIDEQYF.

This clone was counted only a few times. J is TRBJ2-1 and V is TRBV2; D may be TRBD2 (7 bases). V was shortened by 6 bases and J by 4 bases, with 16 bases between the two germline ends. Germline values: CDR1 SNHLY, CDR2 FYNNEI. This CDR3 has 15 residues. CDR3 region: CASRLSSGTYNEQFF. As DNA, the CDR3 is TGTGCCAGCAGGCTATCCAGCGGGACATACAATGAGCAGTTCTTC.

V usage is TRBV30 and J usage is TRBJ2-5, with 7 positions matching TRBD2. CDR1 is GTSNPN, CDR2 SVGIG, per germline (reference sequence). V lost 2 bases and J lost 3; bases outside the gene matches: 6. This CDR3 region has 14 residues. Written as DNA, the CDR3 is TGTGCCTGGAGTTCCTGGACTAGAGAAGAGACCCAGTACTTC. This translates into CAWSSWTREETQYF.

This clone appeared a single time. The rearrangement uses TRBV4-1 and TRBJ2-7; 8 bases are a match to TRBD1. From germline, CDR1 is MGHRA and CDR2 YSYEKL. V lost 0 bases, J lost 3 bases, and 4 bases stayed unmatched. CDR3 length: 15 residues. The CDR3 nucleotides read TGCGCCAGCAGCCAAGATAGAGGACAGGGCTACGAGCAGTACTTC. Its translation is CASSQDRGQGYEQYF.

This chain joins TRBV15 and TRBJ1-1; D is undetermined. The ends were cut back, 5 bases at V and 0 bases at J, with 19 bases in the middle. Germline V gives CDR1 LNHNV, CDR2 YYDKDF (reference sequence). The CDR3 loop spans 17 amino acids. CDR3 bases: TGTGCCACCAGCCCCGGCTCGGGCAGAACCATGAACACTGAAGCTTTCTTT. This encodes CATSPGSGRTMNTEAFF.

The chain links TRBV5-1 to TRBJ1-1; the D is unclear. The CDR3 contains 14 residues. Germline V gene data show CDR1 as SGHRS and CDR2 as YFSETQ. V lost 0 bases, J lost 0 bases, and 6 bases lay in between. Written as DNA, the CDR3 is TGCGCCAGCAGCTTGGCAGTCATGAACACTGAAGCTTTCTTT. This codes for CASSLAVMNTEAFF.

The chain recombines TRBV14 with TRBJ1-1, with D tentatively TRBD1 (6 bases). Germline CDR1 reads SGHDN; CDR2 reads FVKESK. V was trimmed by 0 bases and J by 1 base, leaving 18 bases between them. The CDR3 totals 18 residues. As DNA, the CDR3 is TGTGCCAGCAGCCAAGAGACGGGTTTGGGGGGCAGGAACACTGAAGCTTTCTTT. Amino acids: CASSQETGLGGRNTEAFF.

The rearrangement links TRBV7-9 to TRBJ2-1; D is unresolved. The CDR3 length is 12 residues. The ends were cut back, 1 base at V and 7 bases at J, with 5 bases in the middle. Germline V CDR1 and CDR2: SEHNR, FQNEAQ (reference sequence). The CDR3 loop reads CASSLGVNEQFF. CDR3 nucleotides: TGTGCCAGCAGCTTAGGGGTTAATGAGCAGTTCTTC.

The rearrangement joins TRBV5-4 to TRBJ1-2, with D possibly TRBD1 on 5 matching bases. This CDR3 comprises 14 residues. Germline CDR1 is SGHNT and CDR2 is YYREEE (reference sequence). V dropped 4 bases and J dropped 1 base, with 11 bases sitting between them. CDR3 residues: CASSPLQGNYGYTF. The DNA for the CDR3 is TGTGCCAGCAGCCCCTTGCAGGGTAACTATGGCTACACCTTC.

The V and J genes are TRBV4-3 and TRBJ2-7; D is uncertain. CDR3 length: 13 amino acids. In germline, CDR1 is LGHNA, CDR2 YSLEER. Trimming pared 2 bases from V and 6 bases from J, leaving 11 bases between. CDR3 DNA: TGCGCCAGCAGCCAAAGCCTGCGCCTCGAGCAGTACTTC. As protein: CASSQSLRLEQYF.